The entry below gives a single T cell receptor (beta chain) sequence along with its context. The antigen is undetermined. These data originate in a study of cytomegalovirus exposure and HLA in healthy donors. Whole-study context: According to later analysis, the same platform produced the 130 or so validation and 666 first-cohort repertoires.

Broader study findings: Reports described diagnosis of cytomegalovirus status by the classifier as highly specific and sensitive. The authors enumerated some 160 TCR beta chains as linked to cytomegalovirus.

CDR3 length: 15 residues. Germline lookup yields CDR1 MGHDK and CDR2 SYGVNS. Trimming removed 5 bases from V and 1 base from J, with 14 bases in between. Assay: immunoSEQ multiplex PCR; the TCRdb copy retains only in-frame clones and omits some. Of some 330,000 clones listed, 86% were seen once; the top ten hold around 0.84%. The chain recombines TRBV25-1 with TRBJ2-5, with D perhaps matching TRBD1 (6 bases). What was sequenced was PBMCs. This receptor was identified in a woman aged 18-29 years in good health and CMV-seronegative. The CDR3 region has the DNA TGTGCCAGCAGTCCAACAGGGCCCGTCCAAGAGACCCAGTACTTC. Its translation is CASSPTGPVQETQYF.